This T cell receptor beta chain originates from a study of early stage breast cancer tumors. Across the whole study: Each sample averaged about 9.4-fold read coverage.

Trimming at V came to 7 bases and at J to 6 bases, leaving 6 bases not matched to a gene. CDR1 LNHDA and CDR2 SQIVND come from the germline V gene (reference sequence). This CDR3 is 13 amino acids long. This clone was counted once. The method was immunoSEQ multiplex PCR; TCRdb's version includes in-frame clones alone and lacks a portion of them. The repertoire holds 35,000 to 45,000 clones, with approximately 69% as singletons. The receptor comes from a person aged 55-75 years with breast cancer. This sequence joins TRBV19 and TRBJ1-5; 7 positions agree with TRBD1. The material sequenced was blood. The CDR3 DNA reads TGTGCCAGTAATACAGGGGCTATTCAGCCCCAGCATTTT. Protein sequence: CASNTGAIQPQHF.